Listed here is a single TCR beta chain. This sample is drawn from a study of shared clonotypes between healthy human individuals. Trimming took 4 bases from V and 2 from J, leaving 11 bases between them. The CDR3 covers 14 residues. Germline CDR1 ENHRY, CDR2 SYGVKD. Measured with immunoSEQ multiplex PCR; TCRdb has only the in-frame clones, and not every one. This sample has 2,500,000 or so clones, with approximately 94% found just once. Sequencing was carried out using naive CD4+ T cells from PBMCs. Subset noted: CD45RA+ positively selected. The receptor's source is a man between 18 and 35 years old in good health. Some clones in this sample may be carry-over from other donors' samples. The chain joins TRBV10-3 to TRBJ1-1; D possibly corresponds to TRBD1 (5 bases). Written as DNA, the CDR3 is TGTGCCATCAGTGGCCAGGGCCCAAACACTGAAGCTTTCTTT. Its protein product is CAISGQGPNTEAFF.